The 8 T cell receptor beta chains listed next were all sequenced from one sample in a study of neurological immune-mediated disorders. TCRdb re-called the 5' RACE reads with MiXCR, one entry per CDR3 protein. Of approximately 30,000 distinct CDR3 sequences in the sample, around 6% were seen once. Sequencing was performed on CD4+ T cells from blood. These TCRs come from a woman aged 45-65 years in good health.

This clonotype came up many times. V and J are TRBV18 and TRBJ2-1; D may be TRBD2 (5 bases). From germline, CDR1 is KGHSH and CDR2 LQKENI. Trimming took off 4 bases at V and 4 bases at J, with 17 bases between the two ends. CDR3 length equals 16 residues. The CDR3 region has the DNA TGTGCCAGCTCACGCTACACGAGCGGAACTTACAATGAGCAGTTCTTC. This sequence encodes CASSRYTSGTYNEQFF.

This clonotype was recorded at least ten times. This chain joins TRBV5-6 and TRBJ2-7; D possibly corresponds to TRBD2 (6 bases). Germline CDR1 and CDR2: SGHDT and YYEEEE. CDR3 length: 14 residues. The V and J ends lost 2 bases and 4 bases respectively, with 13 bases between them. The DNA of the CDR3 is TGTGCCAGCAGCTTCCCGGGACTCGCTTACGAGCAGTACTTC. It codes for CASSFPGLAYEQYF.

This clonotype is medium-sized in the sample. This chain connects TRBV7-2 to TRBJ2-1; D remains ambiguous. Germline V gene data show CDR1 as SGHTA and CDR2 as FQGNSA. The CDR3 consists of 13 residues. V was pared by 2 bases and J by 4 bases, with 6 bases between. DNA of the CDR3: TGTGCCAGCAGCTTACAACTATACAATGAGCAGTTCTTC. It yields the protein CASSLQLYNEQFF.

This clonotype was seen at least ten times. This chain links TRBV18 with TRBJ2-2; the D gene could be TRBD1 or TRBD2 (6 bases each). This CDR3 comprises 15 residues. The germline V gene encodes CDR1 KGHSH and CDR2 LQKENI. V shed 3 bases and J shed 1 base, with 9 bases lying between them. The CDR3, as DNA: TGTGCCAGCTCACCGGGGGGACAGAACACCGGGGAGCTGTTTTTT. Residues: CASSPGGQNTGELFF.

In DNA form, the CDR3 reads TGCAGCGTTGCCTTGGGGGCCGGGGAGCTGTTTTTT. Translation gives CSVALGAGELFF. The chain has TRBV29-1 and TRBJ2-2; D is tentatively TRBD1 or TRBD2 (5 bases each). CDR3 length: 12 amino acids. Trimming cost V 4 bases and J 6 bases, with 9 bases left between them. Germline V gene data show CDR1 as SQVTM and CDR2 as ANQGSEA.

This clonotype was seen repeatedly, ten times or more. The genes are TRBV5-1 and TRBJ2-3; possibly TRBD2 for D (6 bases). Germline assignment: CDR1 SGHRS and CDR2 YFSETQ. With 4 bases removed from V and 4 bases from J, the gap between germline ends came to 22 bases. This CDR3 is 17 amino acids long. The CDR3 here is CASSLGRRVGVSDTQYF. The CDR3 coding sequence is TGCGCCAGCAGCCTAGGACGGAGGGTGGGTGTTTCAGATACGCAGTATTTT.

This clonotype was recorded at least ten times. This rearrangement joins TRBV2 to TRBJ1-6; 7 bases map to TRBD1. CDR3 length equals 14 residues. With 5 bases clipped from V and 10 bases from J, the junction kept 8 bases outside the gene matches. Germline V gene sequence: CDR1 SNHLY, CDR2 FYNNEI. Here the CDR3 DNA reads TGTGCCAGCAGTCGGGACAGCCGACAATCACCCCTCCACTTT. Amino acid sequence: CASSRDSRQSPLHF.

Many counts were recorded for this clonotype. The chain employs TRBV4-3 and TRBJ2-1; D gene uncertain. Germline CDR1 is LGHNA and CDR2 is YSLEER. The CDR3 totals 16 residues. Trimming cost V 0 bases and J 8 bases, with 17 bases left between them. The CDR3 nucleotides are TGCGCCAGCAGCCAAGAGCTATTGTCGATGTGGGATGAGCAGTTCTTC. Encoded protein: CASSQELLSMWDEQFF.